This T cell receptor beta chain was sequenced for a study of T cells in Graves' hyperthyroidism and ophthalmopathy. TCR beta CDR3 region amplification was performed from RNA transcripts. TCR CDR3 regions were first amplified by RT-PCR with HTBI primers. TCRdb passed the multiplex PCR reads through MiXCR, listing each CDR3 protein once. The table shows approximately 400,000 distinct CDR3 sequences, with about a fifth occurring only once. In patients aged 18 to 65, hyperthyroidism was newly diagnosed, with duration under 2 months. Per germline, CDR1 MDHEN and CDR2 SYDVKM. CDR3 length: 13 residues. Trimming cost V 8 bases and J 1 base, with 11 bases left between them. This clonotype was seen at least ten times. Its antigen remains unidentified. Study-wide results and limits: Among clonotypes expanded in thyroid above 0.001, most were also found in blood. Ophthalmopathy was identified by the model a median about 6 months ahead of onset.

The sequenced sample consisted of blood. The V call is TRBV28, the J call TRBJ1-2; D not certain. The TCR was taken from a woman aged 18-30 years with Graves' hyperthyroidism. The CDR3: CASLQRGNYGYTF. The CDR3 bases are TGTGCCAGCCTCCAGCGGGGTAACTATGGCTACACCTTC.